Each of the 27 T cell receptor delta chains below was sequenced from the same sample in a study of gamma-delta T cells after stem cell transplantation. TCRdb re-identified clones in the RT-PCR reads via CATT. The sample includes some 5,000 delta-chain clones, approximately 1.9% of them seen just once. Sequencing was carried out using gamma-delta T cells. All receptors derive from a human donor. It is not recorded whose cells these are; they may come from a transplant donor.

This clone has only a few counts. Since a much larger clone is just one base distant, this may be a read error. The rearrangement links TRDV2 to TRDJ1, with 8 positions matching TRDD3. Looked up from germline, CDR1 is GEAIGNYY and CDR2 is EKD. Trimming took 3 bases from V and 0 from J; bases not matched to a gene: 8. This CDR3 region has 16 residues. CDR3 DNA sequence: TGTGCCTGTGACGCCCTTACTGGGGGGTACACCGATAAACTCATCTTT. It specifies CACDALTGGYTDKLIF.

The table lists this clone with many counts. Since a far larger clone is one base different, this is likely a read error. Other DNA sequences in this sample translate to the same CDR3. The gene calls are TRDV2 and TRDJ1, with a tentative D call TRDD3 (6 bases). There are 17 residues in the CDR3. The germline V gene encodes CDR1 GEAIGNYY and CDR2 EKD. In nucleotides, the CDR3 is TGCGCCTGTGACAAAGTGGGGGCTCCAGTTGTGACCGATAAACTCATCTTT. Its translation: CACDKVGAPVVTDKLIF.

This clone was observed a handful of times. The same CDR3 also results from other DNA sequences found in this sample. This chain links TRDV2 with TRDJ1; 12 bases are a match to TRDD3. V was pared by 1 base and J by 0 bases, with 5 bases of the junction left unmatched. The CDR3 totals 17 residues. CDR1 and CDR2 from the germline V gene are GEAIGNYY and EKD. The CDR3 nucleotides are TGTGCCTGTGACACGCTGGGGGATACGCGGGACACCGATAAACTCATCTTT. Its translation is CACDTLGDTRDTDKLIF.

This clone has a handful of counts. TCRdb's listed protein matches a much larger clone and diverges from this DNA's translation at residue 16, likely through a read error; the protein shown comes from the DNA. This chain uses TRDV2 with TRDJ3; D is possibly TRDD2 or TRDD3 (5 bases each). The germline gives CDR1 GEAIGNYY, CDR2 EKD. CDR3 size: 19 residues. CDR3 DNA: TGTGCCTGTGACACCGCGAGTAGTCCTTCTGGCTGGGACACCCGACGGATGTTTTTC. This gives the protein CACDTASSPSGWDTRRMFF.

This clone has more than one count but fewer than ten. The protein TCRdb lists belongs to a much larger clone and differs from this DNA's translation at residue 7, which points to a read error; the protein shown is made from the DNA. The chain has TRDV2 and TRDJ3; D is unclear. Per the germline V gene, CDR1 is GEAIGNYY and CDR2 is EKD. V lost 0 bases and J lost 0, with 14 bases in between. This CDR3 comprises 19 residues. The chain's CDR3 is CACDTTEGYSSWDTRQMFF. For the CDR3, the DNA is TGTGCCTGTGACACCACTGAGGGCTATAGCTCCTGGGACACCCGACAGATGTTTTTC.

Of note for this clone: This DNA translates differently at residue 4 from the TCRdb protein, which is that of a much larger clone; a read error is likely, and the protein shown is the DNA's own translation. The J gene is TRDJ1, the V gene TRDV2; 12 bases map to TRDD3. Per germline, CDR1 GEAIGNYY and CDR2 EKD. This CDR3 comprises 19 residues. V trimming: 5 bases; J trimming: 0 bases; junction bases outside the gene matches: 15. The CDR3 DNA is TGTGCCTGTGGCCCGGTACTGGGGGATACACAGTTGTACACCGATAAACTCATCTTT. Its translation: CACGPVLGDTQLYTDKLIF.

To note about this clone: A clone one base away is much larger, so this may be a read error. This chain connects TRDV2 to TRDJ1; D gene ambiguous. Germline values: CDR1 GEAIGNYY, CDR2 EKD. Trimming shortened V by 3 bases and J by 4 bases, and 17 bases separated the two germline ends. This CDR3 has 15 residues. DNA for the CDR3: TGTGCCTGTGACGCTCTGTGGGACCGTGGCGATAAACTCATCTTT. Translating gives CACDALWDRGDKLIF.

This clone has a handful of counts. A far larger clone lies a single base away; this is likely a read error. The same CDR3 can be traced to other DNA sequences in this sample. The CDR3 DNA is TGTGCCTGCGACACCGTGGCTATACTGGGGGATACTAAGCCCGATAAACTCATCTTT. Translated: CACDTVAILGDTKPDKLIF. The chain joins TRDV2 to TRDJ1, with TRDD3 matching over 12 bases. Per germline, CDR1 GEAIGNYY and CDR2 EKD. This CDR3 is 19 amino acids long.

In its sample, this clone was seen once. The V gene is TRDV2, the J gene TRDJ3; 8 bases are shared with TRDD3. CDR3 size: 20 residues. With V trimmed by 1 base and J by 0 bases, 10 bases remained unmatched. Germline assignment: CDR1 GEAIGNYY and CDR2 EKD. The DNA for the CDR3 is TGTGCCTGTGACACAATGGCTGGGGGACCAAGCTCCTGGGACACCCGACAGATGTTTTTC. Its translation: CACDTMAGGPSSWDTRQMFF.

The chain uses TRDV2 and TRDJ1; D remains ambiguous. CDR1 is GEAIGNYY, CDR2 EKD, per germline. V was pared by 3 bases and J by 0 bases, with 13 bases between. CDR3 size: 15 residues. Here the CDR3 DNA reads TGTGCCTGTGACCCGATGACTAAGTACACCGATAAACTCATCTTT. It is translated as CACDPMTKYTDKLIF.

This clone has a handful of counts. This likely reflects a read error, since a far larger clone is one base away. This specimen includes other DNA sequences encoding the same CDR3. The chain's CDR3 is CACDTVSTGGYDTDKLIF. The DNA for the CDR3 is TGTGCCTGTGACACCGTTTCGACTGGGGGATACGACACCGATAAACTAATCTTT. The chain couples TRDV2 to TRDJ1; 13 bases match TRDD3. The CDR3 consists of 18 residues. Germline V gene lookup returns CDR1 GEAIGNYY and CDR2 EKD.

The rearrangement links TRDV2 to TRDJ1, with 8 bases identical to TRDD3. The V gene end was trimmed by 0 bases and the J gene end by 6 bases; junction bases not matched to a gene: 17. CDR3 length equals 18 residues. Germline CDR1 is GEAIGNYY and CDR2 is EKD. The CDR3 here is CACDTVGRDTLGIHKLIF. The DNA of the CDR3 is TGTGCCTGTGACACCGTCGGGCGGGATACGCTCGGTATTCATAAACTCATCTTT.

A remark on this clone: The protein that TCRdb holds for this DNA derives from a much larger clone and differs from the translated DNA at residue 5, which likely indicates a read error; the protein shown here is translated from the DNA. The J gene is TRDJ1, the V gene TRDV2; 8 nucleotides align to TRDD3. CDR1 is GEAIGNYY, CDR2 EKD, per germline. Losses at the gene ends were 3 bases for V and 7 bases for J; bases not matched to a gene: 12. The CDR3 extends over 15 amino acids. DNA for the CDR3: TGTGCCTGTGACTCCGTCGGGCGGGATACGGGTAAACTCATCTTT. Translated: CACDSVGRDTGKLIF.

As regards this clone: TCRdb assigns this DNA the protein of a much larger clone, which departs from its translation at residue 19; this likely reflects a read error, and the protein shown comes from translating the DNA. Here the CDR3 reads CACDTVDRGTGGFKYTDKPIF. The DNA of the CDR3 is TGTGCCTGTGACACCGTGGATAGGGGTACTGGGGGATTTAAGTACACCGATAAACCCATCTTT. V and J are TRDV2 and TRDJ1, with 10 bases aligning to TRDD3. The CDR3 is 21 amino acids. CDR1 GEAIGNYY and CDR2 EKD come from the germline V gene.

CDR3 nucleotide sequence: TGTGCCTGTGACACCTTACTGGGGGAGCTCGATAAACTCATCTTT. Its protein is CACDTLLGELDKLIF. The V and J genes are TRDV2 and TRDJ1; TRDD3 aligns across 9 bases. The V segment lost 0 bases and the J segment 4 bases; nucleotides outside the gene matches: 5. The CDR3 spans 15 residues. CDR1 is GEAIGNYY, CDR2 EKD, per germline.

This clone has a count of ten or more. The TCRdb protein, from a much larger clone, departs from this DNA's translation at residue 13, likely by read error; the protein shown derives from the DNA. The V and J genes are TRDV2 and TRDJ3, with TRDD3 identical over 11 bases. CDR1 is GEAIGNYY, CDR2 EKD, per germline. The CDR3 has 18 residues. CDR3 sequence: CACDILGDSTWDARQMFF. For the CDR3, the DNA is TGTGCCTGTGACATACTGGGGGATAGTACCTGGGACGCCCGACAGATGTTTTTC.

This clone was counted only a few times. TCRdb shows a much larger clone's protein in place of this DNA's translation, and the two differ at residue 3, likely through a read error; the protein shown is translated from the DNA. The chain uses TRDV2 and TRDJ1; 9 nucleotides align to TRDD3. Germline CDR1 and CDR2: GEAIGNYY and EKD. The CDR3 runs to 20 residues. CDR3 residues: CARDINTGGPWGIYTDKLIF. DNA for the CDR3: TGTGCCCGTGACATCAATACTGGGGGACCCTGGGGCATATACACCGATAAACTCATCTTT.

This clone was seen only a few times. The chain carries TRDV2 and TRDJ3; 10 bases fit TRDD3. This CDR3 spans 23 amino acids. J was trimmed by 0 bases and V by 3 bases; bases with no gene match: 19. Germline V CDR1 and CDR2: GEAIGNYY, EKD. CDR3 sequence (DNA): TGTGCCTGTGACCCTGTCACGCGGGGGGATACGCCCCGCTTCTCCTGGGACACCCGACAGATGTTTTTC. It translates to CACDPVTRGDTPRFSWDTRQMFF.

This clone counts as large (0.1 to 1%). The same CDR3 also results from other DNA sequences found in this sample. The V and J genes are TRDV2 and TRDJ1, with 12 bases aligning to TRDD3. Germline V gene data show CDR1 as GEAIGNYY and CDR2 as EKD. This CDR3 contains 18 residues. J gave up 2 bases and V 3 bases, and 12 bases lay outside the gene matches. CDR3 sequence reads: CACDPAGGYGTRTDKLIF. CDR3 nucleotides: TGTGCCTGTGACCCCGCTGGGGGATACGGGACAAGGACCGATAAACTCATCTTT.

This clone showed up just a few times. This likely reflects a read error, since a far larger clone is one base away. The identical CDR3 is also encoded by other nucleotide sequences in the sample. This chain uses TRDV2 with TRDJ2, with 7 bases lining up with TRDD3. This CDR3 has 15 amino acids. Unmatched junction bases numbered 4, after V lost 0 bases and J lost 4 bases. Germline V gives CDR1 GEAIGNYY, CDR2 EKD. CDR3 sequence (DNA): TGTGCCTGTGACACCCTGGGGGCCGGGACAGCACAACTCTTCTTT. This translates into CACDTLGAGTAQLFF.

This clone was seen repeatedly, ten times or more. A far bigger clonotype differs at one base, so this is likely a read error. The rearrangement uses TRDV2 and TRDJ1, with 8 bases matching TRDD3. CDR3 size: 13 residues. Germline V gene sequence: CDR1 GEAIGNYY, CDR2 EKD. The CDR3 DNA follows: TGTGCCCGTGACACTTGGGGGATCGACAAACTCATCTTT. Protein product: CARDTWGIDKLIF.

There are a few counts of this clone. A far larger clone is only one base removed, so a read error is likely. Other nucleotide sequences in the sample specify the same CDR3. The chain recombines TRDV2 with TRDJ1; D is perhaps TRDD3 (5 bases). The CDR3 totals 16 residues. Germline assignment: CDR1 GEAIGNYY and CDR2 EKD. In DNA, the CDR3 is TGTGCCTGTGACACCGTGACGAGGGGGTACACTGATAAACTCATCTTT. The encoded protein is CACDTVTRGYTDKLIF.

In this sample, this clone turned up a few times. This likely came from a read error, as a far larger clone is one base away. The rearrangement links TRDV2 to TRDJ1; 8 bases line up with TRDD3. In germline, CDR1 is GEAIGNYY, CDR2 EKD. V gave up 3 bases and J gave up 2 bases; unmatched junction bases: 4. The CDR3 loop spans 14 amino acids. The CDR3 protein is CACDLTGGTDKLIF. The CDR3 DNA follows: TGTGCCTGTGACCTGACTGGGGGGACCGATAAACTCATCTTT.

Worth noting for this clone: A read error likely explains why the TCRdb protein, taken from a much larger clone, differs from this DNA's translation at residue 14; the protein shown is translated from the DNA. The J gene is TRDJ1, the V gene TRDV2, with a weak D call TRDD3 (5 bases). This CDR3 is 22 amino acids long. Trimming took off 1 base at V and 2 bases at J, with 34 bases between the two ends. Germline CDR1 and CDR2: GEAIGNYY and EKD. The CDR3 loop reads CACDTLGGENDLEEDATDKLIF. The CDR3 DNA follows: TGTGCCTGTGACACGCTCGGGGGCGAAAACGATCTAGAGGAGGATGCTACCGATAAACTCATCTTT.

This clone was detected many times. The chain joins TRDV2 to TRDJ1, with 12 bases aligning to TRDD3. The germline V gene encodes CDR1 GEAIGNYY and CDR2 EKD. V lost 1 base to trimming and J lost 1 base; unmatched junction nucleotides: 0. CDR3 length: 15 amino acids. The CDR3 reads CACDTLGDTTDKLIF. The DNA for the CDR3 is TGTGCCTGTGACACACTGGGGGATACCACCGATAAACTCATCTTT.

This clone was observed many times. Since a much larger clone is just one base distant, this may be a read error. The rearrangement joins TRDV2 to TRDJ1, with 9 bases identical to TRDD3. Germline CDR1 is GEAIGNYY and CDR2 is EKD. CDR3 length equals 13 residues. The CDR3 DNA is TGTGCCTGTGAGGGGATACGGTCCGATAAACTCACCTTT. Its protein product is CACEGIRSDKLTF.

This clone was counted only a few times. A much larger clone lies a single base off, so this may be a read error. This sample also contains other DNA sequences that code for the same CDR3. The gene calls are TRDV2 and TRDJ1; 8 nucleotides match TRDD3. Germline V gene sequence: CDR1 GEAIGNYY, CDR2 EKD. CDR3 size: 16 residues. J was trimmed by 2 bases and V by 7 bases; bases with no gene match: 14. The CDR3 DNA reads TGTGCCTGCGACCCATTATGGGATACGGGGACCGATAAACTCATCTTT. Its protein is CACDPLWDTGTDKLIF.